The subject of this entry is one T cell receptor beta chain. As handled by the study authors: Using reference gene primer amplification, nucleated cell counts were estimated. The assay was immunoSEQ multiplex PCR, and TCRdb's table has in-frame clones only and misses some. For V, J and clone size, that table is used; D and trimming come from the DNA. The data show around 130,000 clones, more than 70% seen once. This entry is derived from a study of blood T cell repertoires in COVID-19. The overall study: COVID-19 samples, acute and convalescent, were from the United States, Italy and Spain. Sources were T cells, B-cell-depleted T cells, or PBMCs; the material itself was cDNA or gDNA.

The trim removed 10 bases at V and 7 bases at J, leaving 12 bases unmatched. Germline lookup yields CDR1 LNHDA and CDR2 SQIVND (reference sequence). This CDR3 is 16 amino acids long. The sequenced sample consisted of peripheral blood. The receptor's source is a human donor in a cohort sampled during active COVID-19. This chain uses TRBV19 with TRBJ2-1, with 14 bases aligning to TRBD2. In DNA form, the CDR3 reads TGTGCCACTCACCCCGGGACTAGCGGGGGAGTTAATGAGCAGTTCTTC. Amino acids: CATHPGTSGGVNEQFF.